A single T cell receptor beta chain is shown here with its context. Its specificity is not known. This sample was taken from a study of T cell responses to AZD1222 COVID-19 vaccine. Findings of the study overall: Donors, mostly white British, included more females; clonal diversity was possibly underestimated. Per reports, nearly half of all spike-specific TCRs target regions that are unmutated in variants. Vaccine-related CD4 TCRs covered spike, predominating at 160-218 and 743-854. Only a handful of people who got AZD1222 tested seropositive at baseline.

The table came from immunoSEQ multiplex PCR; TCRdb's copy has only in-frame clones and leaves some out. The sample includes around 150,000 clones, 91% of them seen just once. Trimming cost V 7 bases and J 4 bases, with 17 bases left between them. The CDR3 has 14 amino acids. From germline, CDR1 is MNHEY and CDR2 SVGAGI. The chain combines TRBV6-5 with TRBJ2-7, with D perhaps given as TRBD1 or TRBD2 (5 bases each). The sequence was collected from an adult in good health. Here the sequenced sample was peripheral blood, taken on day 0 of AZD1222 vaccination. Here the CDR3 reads CASIMGPPLYEQYF. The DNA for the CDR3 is TGTGCCAGCATCATGGGACCGCCTTTATACGAGCAGTACTTC.